This is a list of T cell receptor beta chains from one sample in a study of glioma-infiltrating T cells. TCRdb itself ran the multiplex PCR reads through MiXCR, one entry per CDR3 protein. Counted here are about 180,000 distinct CDR3 sequences, about 46% occurring once; the ten biggest clones make up around 5%. Sequences were obtained from glioma tissue, nonneoplastic brain tissue, or PBMCs (not recorded which). The origin of the receptors is a human donor with low-grade glioma or glioblastoma, undergoing nonglioma brain surgery, or in good health (not recorded which). Each CDR3 is given with its conserved first and last residue. A D gene is named only where the DNA matches it firmly. Clone size appears in some rows only: once, few, many, or a class for an expanded clone.

V gene	clone size	D gene	J gene	CDR3 DNA	CDR3 protein
TRBV7-2	-	-	TRBJ1-5	TGTGCCAGCAGCTCTCACAATCAGCCCCAGCATTTT	CASSSHNQPQHF
TRBV19	few	-	TRBJ1-1	TGTGCCAGTAGCTCGGCCGGCTACACTGAAGCTTTCTTT	CASSSAGYTEAFF
TRBV20-1	-	-	TRBJ2-1	TGCAGGAGGGGACCCGGAGACAATGAGCAGTTCTTC	CRRGPGDNEQFF
TRBV7-9	-	-	TRBJ2-1	TGTGCCAGCAGCTTAGATCCTCAGCCCTACAATGAGCAGTTCTTC	CASSLDPQPYNEQFF
TRBV6-1	many	TRBD2	TRBJ2-3	TGTGCCAGCAGTACTGGGGATCCCTTTGGTCGGCGGGAGAGGTTAGATACGCAGTATTTT	CASSTGDPFGRRERLDTQYF
TRBV20-1	-	-	TRBJ2-3	TGCAGTGCTGGGGCTAGCACAGATACGCGGTATTTC	CSAGASTDTRYF
TRBV19	-	TRBD2	TRBJ2-1	TGTGCCAGTAATCCGGGACTACCGTACAATGAGCAGTTCTTC	CASNPGLPYNEQFF
TRBV19	-	-	TRBJ2-7	TGTGCCAGTAGTATGGCGGAGACCTTCTACGAGCAGTACTTC	CASSMAETFYEQYF
TRBV3-1	-	-	TRBJ1-1	TGTGCCAGCAGCCAACCAGCAGTGAACACTGAAGCCTTCTTT	CASSQPAVNTEAFF
TRBV3-1	many	-	TRBJ2-3	TGTGCCAGCAGCCAAGATATCCCAGATACGCAGTATTTT	CASSQDIPDTQYF
TRBV10-3	many	-	TRBJ1-1	TGTGCCATCAGTGAGTCTGTAGGGGCCGGTGAAGCTTTCTTT	CAISESVGAGEAFF
TRBV19	many	-	TRBJ1-5	TGTGCCAGTAGTATCCCAGGACAGACTTATCAGCCCCAGCATTTT	CASSIPGQTYQPQHF
TRBV5-5	-	-	TRBJ2-1	TGTGCCAGCAGCTTCCACGGGGGCGGATCGGATGAGCAGTTCTTC	CASSFHGGGSDEQFF
TRBV3-1	-	-	TRBJ2-2	TGTGCCAGCAGCCAAGAACGGTGGTCCGGGGAGCTGTTTTTT	CASSQERWSGELFF
TRBV5-4	few	-	TRBJ2-5	TGTGCCAGCAGCTTGGTCACTGGGGGGCAAGAGACCCAGTACTTC	CASSLVTGGQETQYF
TRBV7-9	once	-	TRBJ2-5	TGTGCCAGCCGGGACGGGGCCCAAGAGACCCATTACTTC	CASRDGAQETHYF
TRBV29-1	-	-	TRBJ2-3	TGCAGCGTAGATACCGGGACGGCTAGCACAGATACGCAGTATTTT	CSVDTGTASTDTQYF
TRBV7-8	-	-	TRBJ1-4	TGTGCCAGCAGCCTCACTGGGGGGGTGTCACCTAGTAAAGAAAAACTGTTTTTT	CASSLTGGVSPSKEKLFF
TRBV18	many	-	TRBJ2-1	TGTGCCAGCTCACCCTCGGCCTGGTACAATGAGCAGTTCTTC	CASSPSAWYNEQFF
TRBV20-1	many	-	TRBJ2-1	TGCAGTGCTACCGAACAGGGACTGAATGAGCAGTTCTTC	CSATEQGLNEQFF
TRBV6-1	many	-	TRBJ2-7	TGTGCCAGCAGTCCGATGGACGAGCAGTACTTC	CASSPMDEQYF
TRBV2	few	-	TRBJ2-5	TGTGCCAGCAGTGACGACCTAGGGACCCAGTACTTC	CASSDDLGTQYF
TRBV7-2	-	-	TRBJ2-1	TGTGCCAGCAGCTATAGCTCCGAGCACGGTTTTGAGCAGTTCTTC	CASSYSSEHGFEQFF
TRBV2	-	-	TRBJ2-7	TGTGCCAGCTCCCGACAGGTAACCGAGCAGTACTTC	CASSRQVTEQYF
TRBV6-1	medium-sized	-	TRBJ1-1	TGTGCCAGCACTCAGGCCCCTGAAGCTTTCTTT	CASTQAPEAFF
TRBV12-3/TRBV12-4	many	TRBD2	TRBJ2-3	TGTGCCAGCAGCTCCGGGACTAGCGGATACACAGATACGCAGTATTTT	CASSSGTSGYTDTQYF
TRBV11-2	many	-	TRBJ2-3	TGTGCCAGCAGCTTAGATCTAAGACCCGGGGCACAGTATTTT	CASSLDLRPGAQYF
TRBV27	-	TRBD1	TRBJ2-3	TGTGCCAGCAGTTTTAATCCACAGGGGACAGATATGCAGTATTTT	CASSFNPQGTDMQYF
TRBV7-2	few	-	TRBJ2-3	TGTGCCAGCAGCTTAGGGGTCGGCAGCACAGATACGCAGTATTTT	CASSLGVGSTDTQYF
TRBV12-3/TRBV12-4	many	-	TRBJ1-6	TGTGCCAGCGGACAGTCTAATTCACCCCTCCACTTT	CASGQSNSPLHF
TRBV2	few	-	TRBJ1-2	TGTGCCAGCAGTACCGAGGGACACCAGGAAGGCTACACCTTC	CASSTEGHQEGYTF
TRBV20-1	once	-	TRBJ1-5	TGCAGTGCTAGCAGTGGCAATCAGCCCCAGCATTTT	CSASSGNQPQHF
TRBV20-1	many	-	TRBJ2-3	TGCAGTGCTAGAGATTATGGGGACTCGAATACAGATTCGCAGTATTTT	CSARDYGDSNTDSQYF
TRBV7-2	many	-	TRBJ2-7	TGTGCCAGCAGCCACACGAGGGACCTACCCACCGAGCAGTACTTC	CASSHTRDLPTEQYF
TRBV27	-	TRBD2	TRBJ2-3	TGTGCCAGCAGCAGACTATCGGGAGGGCAGCGCACAGATACGCAGTATTTT	CASSRLSGGQRTDTQYF
TRBV7-9	many	-	TRBJ2-1	TGTGCCAGCAGCTCCCGGGACAACAACTACAATGAGCAGTTCTTC	CASSSRDNNYNEQFF
TRBV7-2	few	-	TRBJ2-7	TGTGCCAGCAGCTTAGGAGGCCCCAGGCTCAGGGACGAGCAGTACTTC	CASSLGGPRLRDEQYF
TRBV20-1	-	-	TRBJ2-1	TGCAGTGCTAGAAAAAGTAGGAGCTTTTCCTCCTACAATGAGCAGTTCTTC	CSARKSRSFSSYNEQFF
TRBV27	-	-	TRBJ2-5	TGTGCCGCTTCGAGGAACTTCTGGGGGACCCAGTACTTC	CAASRNFWGTQYF
TRBV12-3/TRBV12-4	few	TRBD1	TRBJ1-2	TGTGCCAGCAGTTTATCTGTCGGGACAGGAGAAGTCTACACCTTC	CASSLSVGTGEVYTF
TRBV20-1	-	-	TRBJ2-1	TGCAGTGCAAACCGGGACTCCAAGTACCAAGAGAGACAGTTCTTC	CSANRDSKYQERQFF
TRBV10-3	many	-	TRBJ1-5	TGTGCCATCAGTGAGTCGGCAGGGAGCAATCAGCCCCAGCATTTT	CAISESAGSNQPQHF
TRBV6-1	-	TRBD2	TRBJ2-7	TGTGCCAGCAGTGAAGCGCTTGCAGCGGGAGCGAACGAGCAGTACTTC	CASSEALAAGANEQYF
TRBV25-1	-	TRBD1	TRBJ1-1	TGTGCCAGGGAGATCGACAGGGTGAACACTGAAGCTCTATTT	CAREIDRVNTEALF
TRBV12-3/TRBV12-4	few	TRBD2	TRBJ2-2	TGTGCCAGCAGTTTAGCGGGAGGGCCCGGGGAGCTGTTTTTT	CASSLAGGPGELFF
TRBV19	many	-	TRBJ1-5	TGTGCCAGTACCTCCCTCGGGGATAGCAATCAGCCCCAGCATTTT	CASTSLGDSNQPQHF
TRBV2	-	TRBD2	TRBJ2-4	TGTGCCAGCAGTGCCATGGGACTAGCGGGAGTAGCCAAAAACATTCAGTACTTC	CASSAMGLAGVAKNIQYF
TRBV2	few	TRBD2	TRBJ2-3	TGTGCCAGCAGTTTCGGACTAGCGGTGCCCACAGATACGCAGTATTTT	CASSFGLAVPTDTQYF
TRBV19	once	-	TRBJ1-5	TGTGCCAGTAGTATCAGGAGTTTGGGTAGCAATCAGCCCCAGCATTTT	CASSIRSLGSNQPQHF
TRBV6-5	-	-	TRBJ1-6	TGTGCCAGCAGTTACTCTCAGGGGTCCCTTATTTACGTACCCCTCCACTTT	CASSYSQGSLIYVPLHF
TRBV3-1	-	-	TRBJ2-7	TGTGCCAGCAGCGCCCCCTACGAGCAGTACTTC	CASSAPYEQYF
TRBV28	many	-	TRBJ2-7	TGTGCCAGCAGTGTAGCCTCAGGAATCGAGCAGTACTTC	CASSVASGIEQYF
TRBV7-8	many	TRBD1	TRBJ2-5	TGTGCCAGCAGCTTAGCCGGGACAGGGAAGACCCAGTACTTC	CASSLAGTGKTQYF
TRBV7-9	-	-	TRBJ2-5	TGTGCCAGCAGCTTAATTCGCAGGTTAACCCAAGAGACCCAGTACTTC	CASSLIRRLTQETQYF
TRBV4-2	few	-	TRBJ1-1	TGTGCCAGCAGCCAGATGACAGGCATGAACACTGAAGCTTTCTTT	CASSQMTGMNTEAFF
TRBV19	few	-	TRBJ2-7	TGTGCCAGTAGGGGGGCCTACGAGCAGTACTTC	CASRGAYEQYF
TRBV5-1	few	-	TRBJ2-7	TGCGCCAGCAGCTCGGTGGGGGAGCAGTACTTC	CASSSVGEQYF
TRBV12-5	few	-	TRBJ1-2	TGTGCTAGTGGTTTGGCCTCCGATGACGGCTACACCTTC	CASGLASDDGYTF
TRBV15	many	-	TRBJ2-7	TGTGCCACCAGCAGAGATCGGGGGCAGGGCTCATTCTCCTACGAGCAGTACTTC	CATSRDRGQGSFSYEQYF
TRBV3-1	-	-	TRBJ1-1	TGTGCCATCAGCCTTCGGTACACTGAAGCTTTCTTT	CAISLRYTEAFF